These T cell receptor beta chains were read from a single sample in a study of blood T cell repertoires in COVID-19. Libraries were prepared by immunoSEQ multiplex PCR; TCRdb keeps only in-frame clonotypes and omits some of them. The sample includes tens of thousands of clones, about 88% seen only once; the top ten take about 7.7%. Sequenced: peripheral blood. These receptor sequences come from a man aged 60 to 75 with acute or convalescent COVID-19. Each CDR3 is given with its conserved first and last residue. Each record gives: V gene, J gene, D gene, clone size, CDR3 protein, CDR3 DNA. A D gene is named only where the DNA matches it firmly. Some rows have no size entry. The others give once, few or many, or a class for an expanded clone.

V gene: TRBV7-9
J gene: TRBJ2-1
D gene: -
clone size: -
CDR3 protein: CASSPRGPDEQFF
CDR3 DNA: TGTGCCAGCAGCCCGCGGGGGCCGGATGAGCAGTTCTTC

V gene: TRBV3-1/TRBV3-2
J gene: TRBJ1-2
D gene: -
clone size: -
CDR3 protein: CASSQDRQSPYGYTF
CDR3 DNA: TGTGCCAGCAGCCAAGACCGACAGAGTCCCTATGGCTACACCTTC

V gene: TRBV15
J gene: TRBJ1-2
D gene: TRBD1
clone size: -
CDR3 protein: CATTNRQGSYGYTF
CDR3 DNA: TGTGCCACGACAAACCGACAGGGTAGCTATGGCTACACCTTC

V gene: TRBV28
J gene: TRBJ2-4
D gene: TRBD1
clone size: -
CDR3 protein: CASSPTGAGYYIQYF
CDR3 DNA: TGTGCCAGCAGTCCCACAGGGGCCGGGTACTACATTCAGTACTTC

V gene: TRBV30
J gene: TRBJ1-2
D gene: TRBD1
clone size: -
CDR3 protein: CAWKGQGGPGYGYTF
CDR3 DNA: TGTGCCTGGAAGGGACAGGGGGGCCCCGGGTATGGCTACACCTTC

V gene: TRBV7-8
J gene: TRBJ2-1
D gene: TRBD1
clone size: -
CDR3 protein: CASSETGDVLNEQFF
CDR3 DNA: TGTGCCAGCAGCGAGACAGGGGATGTTTTGAATGAGCAGTTCTTC

V gene: TRBV2
J gene: TRBJ1-6
D gene: -
clone size: -
CDR3 protein: CASSDARKGNSPLHF
CDR3 DNA: TGTGCCAGCAGTGACGCGCGTAAGGGGAATTCACCCCTCCACTTT

V gene: TRBV7-9
J gene: TRBJ2-6
D gene: -
clone size: -
CDR3 protein: CASSLRGFTGANVLTF
CDR3 DNA: TGTGCCAGCAGCTTACGAGGATTTACAGGGGCCAACGTCCTGACTTTC

V gene: TRBV29-1
J gene: TRBJ2-1
D gene: -
clone size: -
CDR3 protein: CSVDASSYNEQFF
CDR3 DNA: TGCAGCGTTGATGCGAGCTCCTACAATGAGCAGTTCTTC

V gene: TRBV12-3/TRBV12-4
J gene: TRBJ2-2
D gene: -
clone size: -
CDR3 protein: CASTKGSTGELFF
CDR3 DNA: TGTGCCAGCACCAAAGGGAGCACCGGGGAGCTGTTTTTT

V gene: TRBV4-2
J gene: TRBJ1-1
D gene: TRBD1
clone size: -
CDR3 protein: CASSQADRVGTEAFF
CDR3 DNA: TGTGCCAGCAGCCAGGCCGACAGGGTGGGCACTGAAGCTTTCTTT

V gene: TRBV5-6
J gene: TRBJ1-6
D gene: -
clone size: -
CDR3 protein: CASSLGSRTENSPLHF
CDR3 DNA: TGTGCCAGCAGCTTGGGGTCGCGGACAGAGAATTCACCCCTCCACTTT

V gene: TRBV28
J gene: TRBJ1-4
D gene: -
clone size: once
CDR3 protein: CASRGLGKLFF
CDR3 DNA: TGTGCCAGCAGGGGGCTGGGGAAACTGTTTTTT

V gene: TRBV2
J gene: TRBJ2-7
D gene: -
clone size: -
CDR3 protein: CASSTPDYEQYF
CDR3 DNA: TGTGCCAGCAGCACACCAGATTACGAGCAGTACTTC

V gene: TRBV18
J gene: TRBJ2-3
D gene: TRBD1
clone size: -
CDR3 protein: CASSPRDRGSDTQYF
CDR3 DNA: TGTGCCAGCTCACCACGGGACAGGGGATCAGATACGCAGTATTTT

V gene: TRBV6-5
J gene: TRBJ1-2
D gene: -
clone size: -
CDR3 protein: CASSTKQGIDYGYTF
CDR3 DNA: TGTGCCAGCAGCACAAAACAGGGAATTGACTATGGCTACACCTTC

V gene: TRBV11-2
J gene: TRBJ2-2
D gene: -
clone size: -
CDR3 protein: CASSLATLEGRNTGELFF
CDR3 DNA: TGTGCCAGCAGCTTAGCAACCCTGGAGGGAAGAAACACCGGGGAGCTGTTTTTT

V gene: TRBV9
J gene: TRBJ2-1
D gene: TRBD2
clone size: -
CDR3 protein: CASSELAGGRNEQFF
CDR3 DNA: TGTGCCAGCAGCGAACTAGCGGGAGGGCGGAATGAGCAGTTCTTC

V gene: TRBV11-2
J gene: TRBJ1-1
D gene: -
clone size: -
CDR3 protein: CASSLFLGGISTEAFF
CDR3 DNA: TGTGCCAGCAGCTTATTTCTAGGGGGTATTAGCACTGAAGCTTTCTTT

V gene: TRBV6-1
J gene: TRBJ2-1
D gene: -
clone size: -
CDR3 protein: CASSEAWRGEQFF
CDR3 DNA: TGTGCCAGCAGTGAAGCTTGGCGGGGAGAGCAGTTCTTC

V gene: TRBV5-4
J gene: TRBJ1-1
D gene: -
clone size: -
CDR3 protein: CASSSVGHQPSNTEAFF
CDR3 DNA: TGTGCCAGCAGCTCCGTAGGACACCAACCCTCGAACACTGAAGCTTTCTTT

V gene: TRBV5-1
J gene: TRBJ2-7
D gene: TRBD1
clone size: -
CDR3 protein: CASRAGTGGDEQYF
CDR3 DNA: TGCGCCAGCAGGGCCGGGACAGGGGGCGACGAGCAGTACTTC

V gene: TRBV11-2
J gene: TRBJ2-5
D gene: -
clone size: -
CDR3 protein: CASSLVMTAQETQYF
CDR3 DNA: TGTGCCAGCAGCTTAGTTATGACAGCCCAAGAGACCCAGTACTTC

V gene: TRBV6-5
J gene: TRBJ2-2
D gene: TRBD1
clone size: few
CDR3 protein: CASKTPDRGGELFF
CDR3 DNA: TGTGCCAGCAAAACACCTGACAGGGGCGGGGAGCTGTTTTTT

V gene: TRBV2
J gene: TRBJ2-2
D gene: TRBD2
clone size: -
CDR3 protein: CASSGLAEAGELFF
CDR3 DNA: TGTGCCAGCAGCGGACTAGCGGAAGCCGGGGAGCTGTTTTTT

V gene: TRBV15
J gene: TRBJ1-1
D gene: TRBD1
clone size: -
CDR3 protein: CATSSLKYRGSPEAFF
CDR3 DNA: TGTGCCACCAGCAGCCTAAAATACAGGGGGTCACCTGAAGCTTTCTTT

V gene: TRBV7-2
J gene: TRBJ2-3
D gene: TRBD2
clone size: -
CDR3 protein: CASSFRGGATDTQYF
CDR3 DNA: TGTGCCAGCAGCTTCCGCGGGGGGGCCACAGATACGCAGTATTTT

V gene: TRBV5-6
J gene: TRBJ2-5
D gene: -
clone size: -
CDR3 protein: CASSLVGAETQYF
CDR3 DNA: TGTGCCAGCAGCTTGGTGGGGGCGGAGACCCAGTACTTC

V gene: TRBV27
J gene: TRBJ2-1
D gene: TRBD2
clone size: -
CDR3 protein: CASSMTSGAYNEQFF
CDR3 DNA: TGTGCCAGCAGTATGACTAGCGGTGCCTACAATGAGCAGTTCTTC

V gene: TRBV5-1
J gene: TRBJ1-1
D gene: TRBD1
clone size: once
CDR3 protein: CASSPDRYTEAFF
CDR3 DNA: TGCGCCAGCAGCCCGGACAGGTACACTGAAGCTTTCTTT

V gene: TRBV19
J gene: TRBJ1-2
D gene: TRBD1
clone size: -
CDR3 protein: CASSNGQGASRDYGYTF
CDR3 DNA: TGTGCCAGTAGTAACGGCCAGGGGGCTTCTCGGGACTATGGCTACACCTTC

V gene: TRBV2
J gene: TRBJ2-3
D gene: -
clone size: -
CDR3 protein: CASSVQGPGTDTQYF
CDR3 DNA: TGTGCCAGCAGCGTTCAGGGGCCCGGCACAGATACGCAGTATTTT

V gene: TRBV5-1
J gene: TRBJ2-1
D gene: TRBD1
clone size: -
CDR3 protein: CASSLRPGTGEQEQFF
CDR3 DNA: TGCGCCAGCAGCTTACGTCCCGGGACAGGAGAACAAGAGCAGTTCTTC

V gene: TRBV5-4
J gene: TRBJ1-2
D gene: -
clone size: -
CDR3 protein: CASSSGQLYGYTF
CDR3 DNA: TGTGCCAGCAGCAGCGGACAGCTCTATGGCTACACCTTC

V gene: TRBV18
J gene: TRBJ2-2
D gene: -
clone size: -
CDR3 protein: CASSLRGSGTGELFF
CDR3 DNA: TGTGCCAGCTCACTTCGGGGGTCCGGCACCGGGGAGCTGTTTTTT

V gene: TRBV19
J gene: TRBJ1-1
D gene: TRBD1
clone size: -
CDR3 protein: CASSIRGSGNTEAFF
CDR3 DNA: TGTGCCAGTAGTATCAGGGGGTCTGGGAACACTGAAGCTTTCTTT

V gene: TRBV6-6
J gene: TRBJ2-7
D gene: -
clone size: -
CDR3 protein: CASRQGANEQYF
CDR3 DNA: TGTGCCAGCAGACAGGGAGCGAACGAGCAGTACTTC

V gene: TRBV27
J gene: TRBJ2-7
D gene: TRBD1
clone size: -
CDR3 protein: CASSIRDSRQDEQYF
CDR3 DNA: TGTGCCAGCAGTATCCGGGACAGCCGACAGGACGAGCAGTACTTC

V gene: TRBV6-5
J gene: TRBJ1-4
D gene: TRBD1
clone size: -
CDR3 protein: CASSPSGTGYEKLFF
CDR3 DNA: TGTGCCAGCAGCCCAAGTGGGACAGGGTATGAAAAACTGTTTTTT

V gene: TRBV10-3
J gene: TRBJ2-3
D gene: TRBD2
clone size: -
CDR3 protein: CAIKGLAGELTDTQYF
CDR3 DNA: TGTGCCATCAAAGGACTAGCGGGGGAGCTCACAGATACGCAGTATTTT

V gene: TRBV18
J gene: TRBJ1-5
D gene: -
clone size: -
CDR3 protein: CASSPAGNQPQHF
CDR3 DNA: TGTGCCAGCTCACCAGCGGGCAATCAGCCCCAGCATTTT

V gene: TRBV6-5
J gene: TRBJ1-5
D gene: -
clone size: few
CDR3 protein: CASALTRGQPQHF
CDR3 DNA: TGTGCCAGCGCCTTGACTAGGGGTCAGCCCCAGCATTTT

V gene: TRBV11-2
J gene: TRBJ2-5
D gene: TRBD1
clone size: -
CDR3 protein: CASSLGRQGETQYF
CDR3 DNA: TGTGCCAGCAGCTTAGGCCGACAGGGGGAGACCCAGTACTTC

V gene: TRBV4-1
J gene: TRBJ1-1
D gene: -
clone size: once
CDR3 protein: CASSQDLGAGGNTEAFF
CDR3 DNA: TGCGCCAGCAGCCAAGACTTGGGCGCCGGGGGGAACACTGAAGCTTTCTTT

V gene: TRBV2
J gene: TRBJ1-1
D gene: -
clone size: -
CDR3 protein: CASSEARGAEAFF
CDR3 DNA: TGTGCCAGCAGTGAAGCGCGGGGGGCCGAAGCTTTCTTT

V gene: TRBV23-1
J gene: TRBJ1-1
D gene: -
clone size: -
CDR3 protein: CASSRTRVLTEAFF
CDR3 DNA: TGCGCCAGCAGTCGGACCAGGGTGCTCACTGAAGCTTTCTTT

V gene: TRBV28
J gene: TRBJ2-1
D gene: -
clone size: -
CDR3 protein: CASRPGGARNEQFF
CDR3 DNA: TGTGCCAGCAGACCTGGGGGGGCCCGGAATGAGCAGTTCTTC

V gene: TRBV30
J gene: TRBJ2-7
D gene: -
clone size: -
CDR3 protein: CAWSVEDEQYF
CDR3 DNA: TGTGCCTGGAGTGTAGAGGACGAGCAGTACTTC